This entry is about one TCR beta chain. The record originates from a study of blood T cell repertoires in COVID-19. Study at large: PBMCs, B-cell-depleted T cells, or T cells provided the cDNA or gDNA that made up the material.

The CDR3 is 13 amino acids. Germline assignment: CDR1 ENHRY and CDR2 SYGVKD. V was trimmed by 6 bases and J by 5 bases, leaving 14 bases between them. Study members were between about 18 and 95 years old and lived in 20 to 25 US regions. Self-reported history from a screening survey and questionnaire set each donor's cohort. Cohort 3 donors counted as recovered after two negative PCRs, clearance, or resolved symptoms. The repertoire was sequenced with immunoSEQ multiplex PCR; TCRdb's copy has only in-frame clones and lacks some. The sample comprises around 330,000 clones, 75% to 90% of which are singletons, and 4.5% to 5.5% rests with the top ten.

The clonotype originates from a man in his sixties who had recovered from COVID-19. Sequencing used PBMCs or T cells enriched from blood (not recorded which). The chain employs TRBV10-3 and TRBJ2-7; D unclear. CDR3: CAIRPAETNEQYF. DNA of the CDR3: TGTGCCATCAGGCCCGCGGAAACAAACGAGCAGTACTTC.